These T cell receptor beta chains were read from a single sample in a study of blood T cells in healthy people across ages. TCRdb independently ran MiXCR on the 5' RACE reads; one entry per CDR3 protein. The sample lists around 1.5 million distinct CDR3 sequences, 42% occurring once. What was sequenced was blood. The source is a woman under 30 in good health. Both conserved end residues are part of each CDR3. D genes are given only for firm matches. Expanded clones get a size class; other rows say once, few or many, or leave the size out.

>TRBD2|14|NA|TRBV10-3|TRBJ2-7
TGTGCCATCTTGGACGAGCGGGAGGGTTACGAGCAGTACTTC
CAILDEREGYEQYF
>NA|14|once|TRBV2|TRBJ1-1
TGTGCCAGCAGTGCTGAAGCAGTGAACACTGAAGCTTTCTTT
CASSAEAVNTEAFF
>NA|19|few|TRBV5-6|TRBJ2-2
TGTGCCAGCAGCCGCCGGATTCGGGGGGCCCTAACAAACACCGGGGAGCTGTTTTTT
CASSRRIRGALTNTGELFF
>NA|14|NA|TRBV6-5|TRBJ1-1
TGTGCCAGCAGACCAACAGGGTCGAACACTGAAGCTTTCTTT
CASRPTGSNTEAFF
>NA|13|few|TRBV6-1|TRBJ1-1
TGTGCCAGCAGGGAGAACCAGAACACTGAAGCTTTCTTT
CASRENQNTEAFF
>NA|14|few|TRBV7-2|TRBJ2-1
TGTGCCAGCAGCTTCCAGGGGCTGTACAGTGAGCAGTTCTTC
CASSFQGLYSEQFF
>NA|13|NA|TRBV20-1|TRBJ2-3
TGCAGTGCTAGTAGACAGGTCACAGATGCGCAGTATTTT
CSASRQVTDAQYF
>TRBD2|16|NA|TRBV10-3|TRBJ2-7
TGTGCCATCTCTGACCCGGGACTAGCTGTCTCCTACGAGCAGTACTTC
CAISDPGLAVSYEQYF
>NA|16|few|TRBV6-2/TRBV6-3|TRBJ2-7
TGTGCCAGCAGTTACCCCCCCGCCGGAGTGACCTACGAGCAGTACTTC
CASSYPPAGVTYEQYF
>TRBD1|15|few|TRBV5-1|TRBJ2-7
TGCGCCAGCAGCCTTACGAACCAGGGGGCGTTCGAGCAGTACTTC
CASSLTNQGAFEQYF
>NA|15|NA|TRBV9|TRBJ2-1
TGTGCCAGCAGCGCCATAGCAAGCTCCTACAATGAGCAGTTCTTC
CASSAIASSYNEQFF
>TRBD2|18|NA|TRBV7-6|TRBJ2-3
TGTGCCAGCAGCACAGCCAACTCCCGCGGGAGGCCCACAGATACGCAGTATTTT
CASSTANSRGRPTDTQYF
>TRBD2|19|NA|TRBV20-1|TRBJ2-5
TGCAGTGCCTGGGGTGGACTAGCGGGGGGCCAAGGGTACCAAGAGACCCAGTACTTC
CSAWGGLAGGQGYQETQYF
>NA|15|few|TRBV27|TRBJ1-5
TGTGCCAGCAGTCCCGAGTCTCATAGCAATCAGCCCCAGCATTTT
CASSPESHSNQPQHF
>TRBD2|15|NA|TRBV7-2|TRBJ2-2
TGTGCCAGCAGGTCTAGCGGGAGTGGCACCGGGGAGCTGTTTTTT
CASRSSGSGTGELFF
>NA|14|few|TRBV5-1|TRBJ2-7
TGCGCCAGCAGCTTGGTCGGGATCGGGAACGAGCAGTACTTC
CASSLVGIGNEQYF
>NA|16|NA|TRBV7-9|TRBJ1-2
TGTGCCAGCAGCTCCACCCGGGACGCTAATGGGTATGGCTACACCTTC
CASSSTRDANGYGYTF
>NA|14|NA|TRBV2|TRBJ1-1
TGTGCCAGCAGCGGCAGCGGGGTTGACGCTGAAGCTTTCTTT
CASSGSGVDAEAFF
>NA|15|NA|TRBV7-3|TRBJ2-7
TGTGCCAGCAGTTCGGACGGGGCAGCCTACAATGAGCAGTACTTC
CASSSDGAAYNEQYF
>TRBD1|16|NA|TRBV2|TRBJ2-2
TGTGCCAGCAGTGATAGTGACAGGGGGCTCACCGGGGAGCTGTTTTTT
CASSDSDRGLTGELFF
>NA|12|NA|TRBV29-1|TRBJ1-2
TGCAGCGCCCGCGGAGCGGCTAGCGGCTACACCTTC
CSARGAASGYTF
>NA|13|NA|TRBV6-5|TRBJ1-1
TGTGCCAGCAGTTATCAACAGGGTACTGAAGCTTTCTTT
CASSYQQGTEAFF
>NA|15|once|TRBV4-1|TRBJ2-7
TGCGCCAGCAGCCAAAACCGGGACTCAACTTACGAGCAGTACTTC
CASSQNRDSTYEQYF
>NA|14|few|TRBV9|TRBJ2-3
TGTGCCAGGAGGGGGGGGCGAAGCACAGATACGCAGTATTTT
CARRGGRSTDTQYF
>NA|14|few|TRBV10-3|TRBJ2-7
TGTGCCATCACCGACCGTCTGGGCACCTACGAGCAGTACTTC
CAITDRLGTYEQYF
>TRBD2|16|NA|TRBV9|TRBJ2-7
TGTGCCAGCAGCGCAGCCGGGACTAGCTCCTACAATGAGCAGTACTTC
CASSAAGTSSYNEQYF
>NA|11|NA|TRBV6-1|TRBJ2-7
TGTGCCAACAGGTTCTCCTACGAGCAGTACTTC
CANRFSYEQYF
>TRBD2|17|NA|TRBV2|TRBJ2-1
TGTGCCTCTCAGATTGGTAGCGGGAAATACGCTCACCATGAGCAGTTCTTC
CASQIGSGKYAHHEQFF
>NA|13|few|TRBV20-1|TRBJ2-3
TGCAGTGCTTCCTCAGGGCCCGCGGATACGCAGTATTTT
CSASSGPADTQYF
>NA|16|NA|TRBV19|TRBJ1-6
TGTGCCAGTACTTTCAGCGGCACAGCGGAGTATTCACCCCTCCACTTT
CASTFSGTAEYSPLHF
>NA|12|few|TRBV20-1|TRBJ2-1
TGCAGTGCTAGGCGCCAGGGGACAGAGCAGTTCTTC
CSARRQGTEQFF
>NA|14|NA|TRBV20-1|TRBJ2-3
TGCAGTGCACTACTTCGTGTGATCACAGATACGCAGTATTTT
CSALLRVITDTQYF
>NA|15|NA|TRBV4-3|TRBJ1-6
TGCGCCAGCAGCCAAGGTGGGGGGCGCGATTCACCCCTCCACTTT
CASSQGGGRDSPLHF
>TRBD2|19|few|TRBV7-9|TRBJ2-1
TGTGCCAGCAGCTCCCCGGGACTAGCGGGAGCCCTACCGATCAATGAGCAGTTCTTC
CASSSPGLAGALPINEQFF
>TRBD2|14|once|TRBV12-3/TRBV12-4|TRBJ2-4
TGTGCCAGCAGTTGGACTAGCACTAAAAACATTCAGTACTTC
CASSWTSTKNIQYF
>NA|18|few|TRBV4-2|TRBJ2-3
TGTGCCAGCAGCCAAGGCAGGACCGGCAGGCGCCTGGGGGATACGCAGTATTTT
CASSQGRTGRRLGDTQYF
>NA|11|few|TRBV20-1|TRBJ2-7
TGCAGTGCTAGGAGGTTGGACGAGCAGTACTTC
CSARRLDEQYF
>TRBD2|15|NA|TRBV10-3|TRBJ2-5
TGTGCCACGCGAAACCCACTAGCGGGGCAAGAGACCCAGTACTTC
CATRNPLAGQETQYF
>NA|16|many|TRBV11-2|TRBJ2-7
TGTGCCAGCAGCTTAGATCCTGGGGGGCAGGGCTACGAGCAGTACTTC
CASSLDPGGQGYEQYF
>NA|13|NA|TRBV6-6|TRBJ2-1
TGTGCCAGCAGTTCCAAGTCCCCTAATGAGCAGTTCTTC
CASSSKSPNEQFF
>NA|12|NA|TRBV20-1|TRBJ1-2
TGCAGTGCTGGGGGGCAGCACTATGGCTACACCTTC
CSAGGQHYGYTF
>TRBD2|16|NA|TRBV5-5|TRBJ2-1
TGTGCCAGCAGCTTGGGATTAGCGGGATTCTACAATGAGCAGTTCTTC
CASSLGLAGFYNEQFF
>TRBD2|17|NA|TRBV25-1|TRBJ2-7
TGTGCCAGCAGTGAATCCCGGGCTAGCGGGGGTCTCTACGAGCAGTACTTC
CASSESRASGGLYEQYF
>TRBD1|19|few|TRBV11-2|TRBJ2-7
TGTGCCAGCAGCTTAGTAGGAGCGGCCCCGGGACAGGGATTCCACGAGCAGTACTTC
CASSLVGAAPGQGFHEQYF
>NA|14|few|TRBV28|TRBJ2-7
TGTGCCAGCAGTTCTGAGACGAAGAACTACGAGCAGTACTTC
CASSSETKNYEQYF
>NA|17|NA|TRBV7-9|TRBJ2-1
TGTGCCAGCAGCTCGTATCGGGAACTAGCATCGACAGGTGAGCAGTTCTTC
CASSSYRELASTGEQFF
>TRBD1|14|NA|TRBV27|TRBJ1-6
TGTGCCAGCAGTTCCCCAGGGGGGGGTTCACCCCTCCACTTT
CASSSPGGGSPLHF
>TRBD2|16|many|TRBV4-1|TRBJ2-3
TGCGCCAGCAGCCCGACTAGCGGGGTAAGCACAGATACGCAGTATTTT
CASSPTSGVSTDTQYF
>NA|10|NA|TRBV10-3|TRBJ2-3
TGTGCCATCGGAGAGGGTACGCAGTATTTT
CAIGEGTQYF
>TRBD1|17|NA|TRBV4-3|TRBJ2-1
TGCGCCAGCAGCCAAGATCCATTGGGACAGAGCCTGAATGAGCAGTTCTTC
CASSQDPLGQSLNEQFF